This T cell receptor (beta chain) was profiled in a study of T cells in Graves' hyperthyroidism and ophthalmopathy. From germline, CDR1 is ENHRY and CDR2 SYGVKD. The CDR3 covers 13 residues. V dropped 5 bases and J dropped 7 bases, with 15 bases sitting between them. The investigators amplified TCR beta CDR3 regions from RNA transcripts. Researchers ran a first-round RT-PCR on the TCR CDR3 using the HTBI primer set. TCRdb recomputed calls from the multiplex PCR reads with MiXCR, one row per CDR3 protein. The table has 30,000 to 35,000 distinct CDR3 sequences, 52% seen once. This receptor was obtained from a woman aged 40-49 years with Graves' ophthalmopathy. Sequenced material: blood. J is TRBJ2-7 and V is TRBV10-3; D gene unclear. This CDR3 is CAISYPGSREQYF. The DNA of the CDR3 is TGTGCCATCAGTTATCCGGGCTCCAGGGAGCAGTACTTC.